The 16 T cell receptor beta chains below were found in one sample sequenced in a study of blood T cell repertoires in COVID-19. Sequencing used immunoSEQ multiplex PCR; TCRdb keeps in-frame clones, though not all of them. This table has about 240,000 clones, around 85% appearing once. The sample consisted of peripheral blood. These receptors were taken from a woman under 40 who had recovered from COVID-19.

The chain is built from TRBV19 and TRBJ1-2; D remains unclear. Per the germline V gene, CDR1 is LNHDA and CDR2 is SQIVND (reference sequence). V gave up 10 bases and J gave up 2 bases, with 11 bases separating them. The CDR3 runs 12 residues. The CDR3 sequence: CATRDGNYGYTF. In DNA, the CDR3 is TGTGCCACTAGAGACGGGAACTATGGCTACACCTTC.

CDR3 in amino acids: CASSKGAGTGELFF. In DNA form, the CDR3 reads TGCGCCAGCAGTAAGGGGGCGGGCACCGGGGAGCTGTTTTTT. This chain connects TRBV5-1 to TRBJ2-2; 7 bases are shared with TRBD1. Germline V gene sequence: CDR1 SGHRS, CDR2 YFSETQ. J gave up 4 bases and V 5 bases, and 5 bases lay outside the gene matches. The length of the CDR3 is 14 residues.

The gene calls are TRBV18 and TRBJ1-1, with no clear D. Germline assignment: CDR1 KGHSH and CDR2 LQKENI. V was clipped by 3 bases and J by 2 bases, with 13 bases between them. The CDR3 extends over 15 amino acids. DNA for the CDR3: TGTGCCAGCTCACCTCGAGGTGGCCAAAACACTGAAGCTTTCTTT. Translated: CASSPRGGQNTEAFF.

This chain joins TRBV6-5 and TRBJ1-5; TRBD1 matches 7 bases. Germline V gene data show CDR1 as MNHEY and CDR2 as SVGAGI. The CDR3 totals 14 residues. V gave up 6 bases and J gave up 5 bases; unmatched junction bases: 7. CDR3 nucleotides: TGTGCCAGCAGGGACAGGTTTTTGTATCAGCCCCAGCATTTT. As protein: CASRDRFLYQPQHF.

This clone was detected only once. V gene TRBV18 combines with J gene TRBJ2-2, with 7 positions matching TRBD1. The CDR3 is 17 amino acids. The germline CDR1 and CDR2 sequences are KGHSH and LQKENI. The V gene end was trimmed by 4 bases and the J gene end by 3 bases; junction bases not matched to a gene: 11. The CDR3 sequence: CASSLQNRGRDTGELFF. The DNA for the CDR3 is TGTGCCAGCTCACTTCAAAATAGGGGGCGCGACACCGGGGAGCTGTTTTTT.

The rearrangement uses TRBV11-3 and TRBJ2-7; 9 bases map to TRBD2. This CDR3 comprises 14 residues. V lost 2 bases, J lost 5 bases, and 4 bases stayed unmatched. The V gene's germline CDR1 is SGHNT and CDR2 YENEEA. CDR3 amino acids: CASSLLAGEHEQYF. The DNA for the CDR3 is TGTGCCAGCAGCTTATTAGCGGGGGAGCACGAGCAGTACTTC.

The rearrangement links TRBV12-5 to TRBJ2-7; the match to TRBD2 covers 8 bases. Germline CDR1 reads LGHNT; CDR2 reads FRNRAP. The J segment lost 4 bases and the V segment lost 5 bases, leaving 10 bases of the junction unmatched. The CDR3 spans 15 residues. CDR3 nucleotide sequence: TGTGCTAGTGGTCCCCGGGGCGGGGGGAGGTACGAGCAGTACTTC. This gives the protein CASGPRGGGRYEQYF. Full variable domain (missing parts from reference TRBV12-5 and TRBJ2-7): DARVTQTPRHKVTEMGQEVTMRCQPILGHNTVFWYRQTMMQGLELLAYFRNRAPLDDSGMPKDRFSAEMPDATLATLKIQPSEPRDSAVYFCASGPRGGGRYEQYFGPGTRLTVT.

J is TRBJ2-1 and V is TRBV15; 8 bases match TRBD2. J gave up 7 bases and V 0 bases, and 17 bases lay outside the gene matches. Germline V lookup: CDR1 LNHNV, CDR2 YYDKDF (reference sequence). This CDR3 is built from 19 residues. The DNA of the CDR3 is TGTGCCACCAGCAGAGATGCGTTGACCGGTGGCGGGGGGAGAAATGAGCAGTTCTTC. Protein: CATSRDALTGGGGRNEQFF.

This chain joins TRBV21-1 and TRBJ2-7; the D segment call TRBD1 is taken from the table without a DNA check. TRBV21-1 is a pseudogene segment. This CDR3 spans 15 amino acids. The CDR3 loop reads CASSTGTAYSYEQYF. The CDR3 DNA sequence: TGTGCCAGCAGCACCGGGACAGCCTACTCCTACGAGCAGTACTTC.

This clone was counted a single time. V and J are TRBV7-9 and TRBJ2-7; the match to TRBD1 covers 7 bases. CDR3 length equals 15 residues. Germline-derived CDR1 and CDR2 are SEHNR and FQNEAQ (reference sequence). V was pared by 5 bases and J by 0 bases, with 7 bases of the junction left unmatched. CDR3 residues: CASSPTKGASYEQYF. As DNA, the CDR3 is TGTGCCAGCAGCCCTACTAAGGGGGCCTCCTACGAGCAGTACTTC. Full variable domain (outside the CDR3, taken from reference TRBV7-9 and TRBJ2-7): DTGVSQNPRHKITKRGQNVTFRCDPISEHNRLYWYRQTLGQGPEFLTYFQNEAQLEKSRLLSDRFSAERPKGSFSTLEIQRTEQGDSAMYLCASSPTKGASYEQYFGPGTRLTVT.

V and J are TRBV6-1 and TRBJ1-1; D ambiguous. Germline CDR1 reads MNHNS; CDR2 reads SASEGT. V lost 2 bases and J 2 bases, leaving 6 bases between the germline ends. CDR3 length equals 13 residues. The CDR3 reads CASSEIRNTEAFF. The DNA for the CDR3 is TGTGCCAGCAGTGAAATCAGAAACACTGAAGCTTTCTTT.

The CDR3 sequence is CASSLGLQGLEGVGQIGNTIYF. CDR3 nucleotide sequence: TGCGCCAGCAGCTTGGGCTTACAGGGCCTGGAAGGGGTAGGACAGATCGGGAACACCATATATTTT. The chain combines TRBV5-1 with TRBJ1-3, with D possibly being TRBD1 (6 bases). CDR1 and CDR2 (germline): SGHRS, YFSETQ. The CDR3 is 22 amino acids. V lost 0 bases to trimming and J lost 7 bases, with 35 bases between them.

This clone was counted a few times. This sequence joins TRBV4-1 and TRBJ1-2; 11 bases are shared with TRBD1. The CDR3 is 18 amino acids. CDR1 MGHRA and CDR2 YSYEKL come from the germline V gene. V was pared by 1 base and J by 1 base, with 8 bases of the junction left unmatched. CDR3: CASSQGRGQGVINYGYTF. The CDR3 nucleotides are TGCGCCAGCAGCCAAGGACGGGGACAGGGGGTTATTAACTATGGCTACACCTTC.

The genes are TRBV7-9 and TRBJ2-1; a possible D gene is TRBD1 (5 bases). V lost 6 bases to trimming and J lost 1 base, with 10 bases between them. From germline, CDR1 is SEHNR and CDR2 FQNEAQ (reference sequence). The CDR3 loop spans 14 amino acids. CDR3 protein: CASRVSGSYNEQFF. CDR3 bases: TGTGCCAGCAGGGTATCAGGGTCCTACAATGAGCAGTTCTTC. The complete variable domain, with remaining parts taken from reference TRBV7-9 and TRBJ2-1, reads DTGVSQNPRHKITKRGQNVTFRCDPISEHNRLYWYRQTLGQGPEFLTYFQNEAQLEKSRLLSDRFSAERPKGSFSTLEIQRTEQGDSAMYLCASRVSGSYNEQFFGPGTRLTVL.

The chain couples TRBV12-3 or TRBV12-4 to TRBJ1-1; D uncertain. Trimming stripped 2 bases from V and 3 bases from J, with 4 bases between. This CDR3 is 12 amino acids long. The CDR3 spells CASSLSYTEAFF. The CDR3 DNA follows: TGTGCCAGCAGTTTATCCTACACTGAAGCTTTCTTT.

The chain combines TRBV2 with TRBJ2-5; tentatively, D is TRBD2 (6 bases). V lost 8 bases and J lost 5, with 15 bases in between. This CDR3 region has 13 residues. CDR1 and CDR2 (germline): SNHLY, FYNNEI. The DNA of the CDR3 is TGTGCCAGCGCGGAGGGTACGGGGGAGACCCAGTACTTC. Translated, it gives CASAEGTGETQYF.